This TCR beta chain came from a study of T cell responses to AZD1222 COVID-19 vaccine. Overall study findings and caveats: The breadth and depth of Spike-specific TCRs increased once two AZD1222 doses had been given. Baseline serology detected seropositivity in only six AZD1222 recipients. Clonal diversity was possibly underestimated, and white British individuals and females predominated among donors.

On this clone itself: Its antigen remains unknown.

Profiled with immunoSEQ multiplex PCR; TCRdb holds only in-frame clones, not every one. The table lists around 160,000 clones, over 80% of them singletons. The clonotype comes from an adult who received the AZD1222 COVID-19 vaccine. Sequencing used peripheral blood, obtained 28 days after the second AZD1222 dose.

The CDR3 here is CASRTRGGDYGYTF. CDR3 nucleotide sequence: TGTGCCAGCAGGACCCGAGGCGGGGACTATGGCTACACCTTC. The chain has TRBV13 and TRBJ1-2; D is unresolved. The CDR3 totals 14 residues. Germline assignment: CDR1 PRHDT and CDR2 FYEKMQ (reference sequence). V was clipped by 6 bases and J by 3 bases, with 14 bases between them.